This passage covers 22 T cell receptor beta chains from one sample sequenced in a study of T cells in Graves' hyperthyroidism and ophthalmopathy. RNA transcripts provided the source from which TCR beta CDR3 regions were amplified. Using the HTBI primer set, a first-round RT-PCR was run on the TCR CDR3. In TCRdb, the multiplex PCR reads were re-called with MiXCR into one record per CDR3 protein. The table lists a few hundred thousand distinct CDR3 sequences, 35% to 55% of them singletons. Sequencing was done on a sample of peripheral blood or thyroid tissue (not recorded which). Every receptor here comes from an adult woman with Graves' disease, either hyperthyroidism or ophthalmopathy (not recorded which).

The chain has TRBV2 and TRBJ2-7; TRBD1 aligns across 8 bases. The CDR3 consists of 12 residues. Looked up from germline, CDR1 is SNHLY and CDR2 is FYNNEI. J lost 6 bases, V lost 2 bases, and 0 bases had no gene match. The CDR3 DNA is TGTGCCAGCAGTGAACAGGGGGCCGAGCAGTACTTC. It encodes CASSEQGAEQYF.

DNA of the CDR3: TGTGCCGGACAAAGGGGTGAGTCACCCCTCCACTTT. Its translation is CAGQRGESPLHF. This sequence joins TRBV7-9 and TRBJ1-6, with D tentatively TRBD1 (5 bases). The CDR3 covers 12 residues. CDR1 and CDR2 from the germline V gene are SEHNR and FQNEAQ (reference sequence). V was pared by 11 bases and J by 10 bases, with 15 bases between.

This clonotype was seen once. The chain employs TRBV7-8 and TRBJ2-5, with TRBD1 matching 12 bases. Germline V CDR1 and CDR2: SGHVS, FQNEAQ. This CDR3 region has 15 residues. Trimming cost V 6 bases and J 7 bases; bases outside gene matches: 9. The CDR3 DNA is TGTGCCAGCAGTGCCGGGACAGGGGGCTTCGGGACCCAGTACTTC. Its translation is CASSAGTGGFGTQYF.

This clonotype was recorded many times. The chain is built from TRBV20-1 and TRBJ1-1; tentatively, D is TRBD1 (6 bases). V was shortened by 3 bases and J by 2 bases, with 13 bases between the two germline ends. Germline CDR1 and CDR2: DFQATT and SNEGSKA (reference sequence). CDR3 size: 14 residues. The CDR3 is CSARVGGRNTEAFF. As DNA, the CDR3 is TGCAGTGCTAGGGTGGGGGGGCGAAACACTGAAGCTTTCTTT.

The CDR3 loop is CASSLGRCYGYTF. The CDR3 DNA reads TGTGCCAGCAGCTTAGGGAGGTGCTATGGCTACACCTTC. The rearrangement joins TRBV7-9 to TRBJ1-2; D unclear. The CDR3 spans 13 residues. CDR1 is SEHNR, CDR2 FQNEAQ, per germline (reference sequence). V lost 1 base and J 4 bases, leaving 7 bases between the germline ends.

V and J are TRBV20-1 and TRBJ2-5; possibly TRBD1 or TRBD2 for D (5 bases each). The V gene's germline CDR1 is DFQATT and CDR2 SNEGSKA (reference sequence). The CDR3 runs 14 residues. Trimming removed 5 bases at V and 1 base at J, with 14 bases between. CDR3 protein: CSAPGTGPQETQYF. CDR3 coding DNA: TGCAGTGCTCCAGGGACGGGGCCCCAAGAGACCCAGTACTTC.

This clonotype showed up many times. V gene TRBV29-1 combines with J gene TRBJ2-3, with 8 bases identical to TRBD2. CDR3 length equals 17 residues. V shed 2 bases, J shed 0 bases, and the junction held 10 bases outside the gene matches. Germline CDR1 is SQVTM and CDR2 is ANQGSEA. The CDR3 coding sequence is TGCAGCGTTGAAATCCGGACTAGCTATTCTAGCACAGATACGCAGTATTTT. Encoded protein: CSVEIRTSYSSTDTQYF.

This chain's CDR3 is CASSPRRVISTEAFF. Here the CDR3 DNA reads TGTGCCAGCAGCCCCCGACGAGTAATTAGCACTGAAGCTTTCTTT. The rearrangement links TRBV7-8 to TRBJ1-1; D is ambiguous. CDR3 size: 15 residues. Germline loops: CDR1 SGHVS, CDR2 FQNEAQ. V was clipped by 5 bases and J by 4 bases, with 17 bases between them. The full variable domain, in which reference TRBV7-8 and TRBJ1-1 provide the parts outside the CDR3, is GAGVSQSPRYKVAKRGQDVALRCDPISGHVSLFWYQQALGQGPEFLTYFQNEAQLDKSGLPSDRFFAERPEGSVSTLKIQRTQQEDSAVYLCASSPRRVISTEAFFGQGTRLTVV.

This clonotype was recorded many times. The chain combines TRBV12-3 or TRBV12-4 with TRBJ2-7, with no clear D. This CDR3 is 13 amino acids long. Trimming cost V 6 bases and J 1 base, with 10 bases left between them. CDR3 nucleotide sequence: TGTGCCAGCAGCCGTGACCGGTCCTACGAGCAGTACTTC. Protein sequence: CASSRDRSYEQYF.

The chain uses TRBV7-3 and TRBJ2-3; D is ambiguous. Per germline, CDR1 SGHTA and CDR2 FQGTGA. Trimming took 0 bases from V and 2 from J, leaving 6 bases between them. This CDR3 is 14 amino acids long. The CDR3 loop is CASSLTQTTDTQYF. CDR3 nucleotide sequence: TGTGCCAGCAGCTTAACGCAGACCACAGATACGCAGTATTTT. The full variable domain, completed using reference TRBV7-3 and TRBJ2-3, is GAGVSQTPSNKVTEKGKYVELRCDPISGHTALYWYRQSLGQGPEFLIYFQGTGAADDSGLPNDRFFAVRPEGSVSTLKIQRTERGDSAVYLCASSLTQTTDTQYFGPGTRLTVL.

This chain's CDR3 is CASSLVLGPGEKLFF. In DNA form, the CDR3 reads TGTGCCAGCAGCTTAGTGCTGGGACCTGGCGAAAAACTGTTTTTT. The rearrangement uses TRBV7-9 and TRBJ1-4; tentatively, D is TRBD1 (5 bases). V shed 1 base and J shed 8 bases, with 14 bases lying between them. Germline lookup yields CDR1 SEHNR and CDR2 FQNEAQ (reference sequence). This CDR3 spans 15 amino acids.

The rearrangement links TRBV27 to TRBJ2-2; the D is unclear. The CDR3 contains 15 residues. The germline V gene encodes CDR1 MNHEY and CDR2 SMNVEV (reference sequence). V lost 3 bases and J 7 bases, leaving 15 bases between the germline ends. The CDR3 is CASSFGNSGSGELFF. DNA of the CDR3: TGTGCCAGCAGTTTTGGGAACTCCGGCAGCGGGGAGCTGTTTTTT.

In its sample, this clonotype was seen many times. This chain uses TRBV10-3 with TRBJ2-2; TRBD1 is a possible D gene (5 bases). This CDR3 is 14 amino acids long. V shed 8 bases and J shed 1 base, with 11 bases lying between them. Per germline, CDR1 ENHRY and CDR2 SYGVKD. CDR3 coding DNA: TGTGCCATCGAGAGGCAGGGGAACACCGGGGAGCTGTTTTTT. Amino acids: CAIERQGNTGELFF.

This clonotype was counted ten times or more. The chain couples TRBV7-9 to TRBJ1-4; D gene uncertain. This CDR3 has 15 amino acids. Looked up from germline, CDR1 is SEHNR and CDR2 is FQNEAQ (reference sequence). V lost 4 bases and J 7 bases, leaving 16 bases between the germline ends. The CDR3 region is CASSSSQEVREKLFF. CDR3 DNA sequence: TGTGCCAGCAGCTCGTCCCAGGAGGTTCGTGAAAAACTGTTTTTT.

This clonotype was seen many times. The rearrangement uses TRBV20-1 and TRBJ1-6, with no clear D. Germline CDR1 and CDR2: DFQATT and SNEGSKA (reference sequence). This CDR3 contains 13 residues. The V and J ends lost 6 bases and 9 bases respectively, with 15 bases between them. The CDR3 is CSARHPTTSPLHF. Written as DNA, the CDR3 is TGCAGTGCCCGACACCCGACTACTTCACCCCTCCACTTT.

This clonotype came up many times. The chain has TRBV18 and TRBJ1-1; no clear D gene. The CDR3 is made up of 13 amino acids. CDR1 KGHSH and CDR2 LQKENI come from the germline V gene. The ends were cut back, 1 base at V and 5 bases at J, with 8 bases in the middle. CDR3 in amino acids: CASSPRVRTEAFF. Written as DNA, the CDR3 is TGTGCCAGCTCACCACGGGTGCGTACTGAAGCTTTCTTT.

Points on this clonotype: A much larger clone lies a single base off, so this may be a read error. The V call is TRBV7-9, the J call TRBJ1-1; the D is unclear. The CDR3 loop spans 15 amino acids. CDR1 SEHNR and CDR2 FQNEAQ come from the germline V gene (reference sequence). The CDR3 spells CAGSPTTSMNTEAFF. CDR3 sequence (DNA): TGTGCCGGCAGCCCGACAACTTCCATGAACACTGAAGCTTTCTTT. Full variable domain (rest looked up from reference TRBV7-9 and TRBJ1-1): DTGVSQNPRHKITKRGQNVTFRCDPISEHNRLYWYRQTLGQGPEFLTYFQNEAQLEKSRLLSDRFSAERPKGSFSTLEIQRTEQGDSAMYLCAGSPTTSMNTEAFFGQGTRLTVV.

With respect to this clonotype: At one end, the junction sequence differs from germline, possibly due to a read error. This chain links TRBV11-2 with TRBJ1-2; 10 bases match TRBD1. Per the germline V gene, CDR1 is SGHAT and CDR2 is FQNNGV. The CDR3 has 11 residues. The CDR3 DNA sequence: TGTGCCAGCAGCCGACAGGGGGCTGCTTCCTTC. Its protein is CASSRQGAASF.

This clonotype appeared many times. The gene calls are TRBV10-1 and TRBJ2-7; D is uncertain. CDR3 length equals 13 residues. CDR1 WNHNN and CDR2 SYGVQD come from the germline V gene (reference sequence). V was clipped by 3 bases and J by 4 bases, with 10 bases between them. The chain's CDR3 is CASSDFPGYEQYF. The CDR3 region has the DNA TGCGCCAGCAGTGATTTCCCAGGATACGAGCAGTACTTC.

There are many counts of this clonotype. The chain uses TRBV6-2 or TRBV6-3 and TRBJ1-5; D unresolved. CDR3 length equals 13 residues. Germline-derived CDR1 and CDR2 are MNHEY and SVGEGT. The V end lost 5 bases, the J end lost 4 bases, and 9 bases lay between the germline ends. The CDR3 nucleotides read TGTGCCAGCAGTCCGAGAACAAATCAGCCCCAGCATTTT. Protein product: CASSPRTNQPQHF.

The chain has TRBV2 and TRBJ1-1; D gene unclear. The germline gives CDR1 SNHLY, CDR2 FYNNEI. V lost 4 bases, J lost 5 bases, and 11 bases lay in between. The CDR3 has 13 residues. The CDR3 sequence: CASSVGSRTEAFF. CDR3 nucleotide sequence: TGTGCCAGCAGTGTAGGGTCGCGGACTGAAGCTTTCTTT. The entire variable domain, with the rest obtained from reference TRBV2 and TRBJ1-1, is as follows: EPEVTQTPSHQVTQMGQEVILRCVPISNHLYFYWYRQILGQKVEFLVSFYNNEISEKSEIFDDQFSVERPDGSNFTLKIRSTKLEDSAMYFCASSVGSRTEAFFGQGTRLTVV.

This clonotype was seen a handful of times. The rearrangement joins TRBV28 to TRBJ1-6; D uncertain. Germline V gene data show CDR1 as MDHEN and CDR2 as SYDVKM. Trimming left V 9 bases short and J 6 bases short, with 9 bases between. CDR3 size: 12 residues. The chain's CDR3 is CASGWVNSPLHF. The CDR3 region has the DNA TGTGCCAGTGGGTGGGTTAATTCACCCCTCCACTTT.